This is a list of T cell receptor beta chains from one sample in a study of cytomegalovirus exposure and HLA in healthy donors. The protocol was immunoSEQ multiplex PCR, while the TCRdb copy is restricted to in-frame clones and leaves out a portion. Here the sample spans about 200,000 clones, roughly 80% being singletons. Sequencing was carried out using PBMCs. The receptors here all came from a young woman in good health and CMV-seronegative. CDR3s include the opening cysteine and the closing phenylalanine or tryptophan. D genes are given only for firm matches. Expanded clones get a size class; other rows say once, few or many, or leave the size out.

CDR3 protein	clone size	D gene	V gene	J gene
CASRRTRGAQGQPQHF	NA	NA	TRBV12-2	TRBJ1-5
CASHSREPQDYGYTF	NA	NA	TRBV25-1	TRBJ1-2
CASSVEFSTDTQYF	NA	NA	TRBV9	TRBJ2-3
CASSLPSGGAQRGNEQFF	NA	TRBD2	TRBV5-1	TRBJ2-1
CASSWGGTDTQYF	NA	NA	TRBV27	TRBJ2-3
CASSLTYLGSTDTQYF	NA	NA	TRBV5-1	TRBJ2-3
CAWSAGETSTDTQYF	NA	NA	TRBV30	TRBJ2-3
CANPRGSNQPQHF	NA	NA	TRBV27	TRBJ1-5
CAWRKNLNTEAFF	NA	NA	TRBV30	TRBJ1-1
CASSSGTGRVNTEAFF	NA	TRBD1	TRBV5-6	TRBJ1-1
CASSQAGIRANEQYF	NA	NA	TRBV14	TRBJ2-7
CSVEGESNTIYF	NA	NA	TRBV29-1	TRBJ1-3
CASSLDRYNEQFF	NA	NA	TRBV7-3	TRBJ2-1
CASSEASREAFF	NA	NA	TRBV2	TRBJ1-1
CASSPASSSYNSPLHF	NA	NA	TRBV27	TRBJ1-6
CASSEEAMSGYGYTF	NA	NA	TRBV2	TRBJ1-2
CASSLKHGYEGMNTEAFF	few	NA	TRBV13	TRBJ1-1
CAISESGGSNEKLFF	NA	NA	TRBV10-3	TRBJ1-4
CASYNGGSTDTQYF	few	NA	TRBV18	TRBJ2-3
CASSPSQDTQYF	few	NA	TRBV25-1	TRBJ2-3
CASSEGGTNEKLFF	NA	NA	TRBV2	TRBJ1-4
CASLDRNYGYTF	NA	NA	TRBV6-1	TRBJ1-2
CASSPGGLAGGLYPRHSGANVLTF	NA	TRBD2	TRBV13	TRBJ2-6
CASSLESGTAISYEQYF	once	TRBD1	TRBV5-1	TRBJ2-7
CASRGAEDTQYF	NA	NA	TRBV6-1	TRBJ2-3
CASSSSSGTSYNEQFF	NA	TRBD2	TRBV28	TRBJ2-1
CASSPNSRTSGNTIYF	NA	NA	TRBV18	TRBJ1-3
CASSLVLAGGRGEQYF	NA	TRBD2	TRBV11-2	TRBJ2-7
CASSERETGELFF	NA	NA	TRBV2	TRBJ2-2
CASSPDLLVMTEAFF	NA	NA	TRBV5-1	TRBJ1-1
CASSSSGSSYEQYF	NA	NA	TRBV6-6	TRBJ2-7
CASRPQVEVPGLGAFF	NA	NA	TRBV5-1	TRBJ1-1
CASSDGGGVQPQHF	NA	NA	TRBV2	TRBJ1-5
CASSLRPSGGADEQFF	once	TRBD2	TRBV7-3	TRBJ2-1
CASSLEVLAGTLSYNEQFF	NA	TRBD2	TRBV7-7	TRBJ2-1
CASSKTRDRVQPQHF	NA	TRBD1	TRBV6-5	TRBJ1-5
CASSFGGPNQPQHF	NA	NA	TRBV27	TRBJ1-5
CASSQDEGTVGGYTF	NA	TRBD1	TRBV14	TRBJ1-2
CASSLTRVNEQFF	NA	NA	TRBV5-1	TRBJ2-1
CASSYGQGSGYEQYF	few	TRBD1	TRBV5-1	TRBJ2-7
CASTRLGTGIEKLFF	NA	TRBD1	TRBV6-5	TRBJ1-4
CASSYDRDQPQHF	NA	TRBD1	TRBV6-5	TRBJ1-5
CASSPTDRNYGYTF	NA	TRBD1	TRBV28	TRBJ1-2
CASSEQGPDTQYF	NA	NA	TRBV6-1	TRBJ2-3
CASSDRPRDRTDTQYF	NA	NA	TRBV7-6	TRBJ2-3
CASSLAGGGMTPLHF	few	NA	TRBV7-2	TRBJ1-6
CASNPGQGTYGYTF	NA	TRBD1	TRBV19	TRBJ1-2
CASSHRGDEQFF	once	TRBD1	TRBV11-2	TRBJ2-1
CASSFQGHYGYTF	NA	NA	TRBV28	TRBJ1-2
CASSPTRTSGRRYNEQFF	NA	TRBD2	TRBV18	TRBJ2-1
CASSVGVQETQYF	once	NA	TRBV5-6	TRBJ2-5
CASSHGGWEKLFF	once	NA	TRBV4-1	TRBJ1-4
CASSPRNTGELFF	NA	NA	TRBV6-6	TRBJ2-2
CARGTQPQHF	NA	NA	TRBV11-3	TRBJ1-5
CASSVGSNTEAFF	NA	NA	TRBV9	TRBJ1-1
CASRGTYSGANVLTF	NA	NA	TRBV27	TRBJ2-6
CASSQTPLGRTNEKLFF	NA	NA	TRBV4-1	TRBJ1-4